The TCR beta chain described here comes from a study of Ad26.COV2.S vaccination and SARS-CoV-2 variants. Per germline, CDR1 SGHTA and CDR2 FQGNSA. Trimming shortened V by 7 bases and J by 4 bases, and 19 bases separated the two germline ends. This CDR3 has 15 amino acids. Libraries were prepared by immunoSEQ multiplex PCR; TCRdb keeps only in-frame clonotypes and omits some of them. The sample yields approximately 340,000 clones, approximately 81% seen once. Described treatment: roughly 19 received Ad26.COV2.S at low or high dose, single or two shots; about 5 received placebo; per-sample allocation not given. Day 63 after the first vaccine or placebo injection was the time point for sampling.

The receptor was derived from a person between 18 and 60 years old who received the Ad26.COV2.S COVID-19 vaccine or a placebo. The sample consisted of peripheral blood, taken in a trial of Ad26.COV2.S vaccine versus placebo. The V gene is TRBV7-2, the J gene TRBJ1-2; D perhaps matches TRBD1 (5 bases). The CDR3 sequence: CASISGARGSYGYTF. The CDR3 region has the DNA TGTGCCAGCATCTCCGGGGCCAGAGGGTCCTATGGCTACACCTTC.